Following are 6 T cell receptor beta chains from one sample sequenced in a study of cytomegalovirus exposure and HLA in healthy donors (dated 2017 in TCRdb). Library generation was performed with the immunoSEQ multiplex PCR assay. The multiplex PCR relied on a mix of 60 forward primers for TCR Vbeta segments and 13 reverse primers for TCR Jbeta segments. TCRdb re-hosts the immuneACCESS table, in-frame sequences only. Its copies lack some clones; in the studies checked, an unresolved V gene accounts for under half of them, and the cause for the rest is not known. This sample has some 140,000 clones in its table, and 70% to 80% of those were observed once. Roughly 13% of the sample goes to the ten largest clones. The sample was PBMCs. The receptors were gathered from a man aged 30-40 years in good health and CMV-seropositive.

This clone occurred once. This rearrangement joins TRBV6-6 to TRBJ2-5; D remains ambiguous. The assigned J gene may be wrong: the sequence end matches TRBJ2-7 better. The CDR3 has 11 amino acids. Germline values: CDR1 MNHNY, CDR2 SVGAGI (reference sequence). The CDR3 reads CASSYDYEQYF. The CDR3 DNA reads TGTGCCAGCAGTTACGACTACGAGCAGTACTTC.

This chain links TRBV7-2 with TRBJ1-4; 7 bases are shared with TRBD1. CDR1 SGHTA and CDR2 FQGNSA come from the germline V gene. V lost 0 bases, J lost 7 bases, and 5 bases stayed unmatched. The CDR3 loop spans 15 amino acids. The CDR3 spells CASSLAGGAGEKLFF. The CDR3 bases are TGTGCCAGCAGCTTAGCAGGGGGCGCGGGTGAAAAACTGTTTTTT.

The V call is TRBV21-1, the J call TRBJ1-1; the table's D call of TRBD1 was not tested on the DNA. TRBV21-1 is annotated as a pseudogene. The CDR3 spans 18 residues. CDR3 coding DNA: TGTGCCAGCAGCAAAGACAGGGGACAGGGAGGACGGGTCACTGAAGCTTTCTTT. Its translation is CASSKDRGQGGRVTEAFF.

The rearrangement links TRBV7-9 to TRBJ2-2; 8 positions match TRBD1. Germline-derived CDR1 and CDR2 are SEHNR and FQNEAQ (reference sequence). The CDR3 contains 16 residues. With 5 bases clipped from V and 7 bases from J, the junction kept 12 bases outside the gene matches. CDR3: CASSQRDRSQVGELFF. The CDR3, as DNA: TGTGCCAGCAGCCAACGGGACAGGAGTCAGGTCGGGGAGCTGTTTTTT. Drawing the rest from reference TRBV7-9 and TRBJ2-2, the complete variable domain is DTGVSQNPRHKITKRGQNVTFRCDPISEHNRLYWYRQTLGQGPEFLTYFQNEAQLEKSRLLSDRFSAERPKGSFSTLEIQRTEQGDSAMYLCASSQRDRSQVGELFFGEGSRLTVL.

The gene calls are TRBV28 and TRBJ2-7, with a tentative D call TRBD1 (6 bases). The CDR3 covers 15 residues. Trimming stripped 4 bases from V and 6 bases from J, with 19 bases between. The germline CDR1 and CDR2 sequences are MDHEN and SYDVKM. The CDR3 loop is CASSSETTGLREQYF. The CDR3 nucleotides read TGTGCCAGCAGTTCGGAGACCACAGGGTTACGCGAGCAGTACTTC.

This clone has a handful of counts. The chain carries TRBV15 and TRBJ1-5; D is perhaps TRBD1 (5 bases). Per the germline V gene, CDR1 is LNHNV and CDR2 is YYDKDF (reference sequence). V gave up 5 bases and J gave up 6 bases, with 17 bases separating them. CDR3 size: 15 residues. The chain's CDR3 is CATSVLQGARQPQHF. The CDR3 DNA sequence: TGTGCCACCAGCGTCCTCCAAGGGGCCCGTCAGCCCCAGCATTTT.